This T cell receptor beta chain appears in the sequencing data of a study of blood T cell repertoires in COVID-19. About the research overall: The cDNA or gDNA used as material had been derived from T cells, B-cell-depleted T cells, or PBMCs.

This clone was picked up a small number of times. TCRdb's copy holds only in-frame clones and misses some; the assay was immunoSEQ multiplex PCR. The table lists some 120,000 clones, over 75% of them singletons. Germline V gene sequence: CDR1 LGHDT, CDR2 YNNKEL (reference sequence). V shed 4 bases and J 5 bases; nucleotides not matched to a gene: 12. The CDR3 sequence is 16 residues long. This sequence joins TRBV3-1 (or the pseudogene TRBV3-2) and TRBJ1-1; 8 nucleotides align to TRBD1. The sequenced sample consisted of peripheral blood. The receptor comes from a woman aged 55-69 years with acute or convalescent COVID-19. The CDR3 DNA follows: TGTGCCAGCAGCCTCCGGACAGGGCGCGGACTTACTGAAGCTTTCTTT. This codes for CASSLRTGRGLTEAFF.